The source of this T cell receptor (beta chain) is a study of cytomegalovirus exposure and HLA in healthy donors. CDR1 is LNHDA and CDR2 is SQIVND in the germline V gene (reference sequence). The junction had 8 bases not matched to a gene; V was cut back by 4 bases and J by 2 bases. The CDR3 is made up of 16 amino acids. Both 60 Vbeta primers and 13 Jbeta primers went into the PCR. Sequenced by immunoSEQ multiplex PCR; TCRdb stores in-frame clones only, minus some. The sample carries roughly 100,000 clones, around 80% recorded once. The sample was PBMCs. This chain connects TRBV19 to TRBJ1-5, with 7 bases identical to TRBD1. This TCR was recovered from a male donor in good health and CMV-seronegative. The CDR3 is CASSTRQGLGNQPQHF. CDR3 coding DNA: TGTGCCAGTAGTACGCGACAGGGTTTAGGCAATCAGCCCCAGCATTTT.